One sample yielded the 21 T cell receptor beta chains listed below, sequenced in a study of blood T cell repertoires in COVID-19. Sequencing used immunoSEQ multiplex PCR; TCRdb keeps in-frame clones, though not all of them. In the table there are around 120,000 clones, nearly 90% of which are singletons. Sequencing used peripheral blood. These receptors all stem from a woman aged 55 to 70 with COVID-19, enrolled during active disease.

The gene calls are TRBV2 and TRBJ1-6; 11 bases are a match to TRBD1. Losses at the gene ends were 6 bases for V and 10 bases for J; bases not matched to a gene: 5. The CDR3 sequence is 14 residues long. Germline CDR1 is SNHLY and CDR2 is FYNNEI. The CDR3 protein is CASRTGQGESPLHF. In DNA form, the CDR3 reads TGTGCCAGCAGGACGGGACAGGGGGAATCACCCCTCCACTTT. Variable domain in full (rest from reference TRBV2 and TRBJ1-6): EPEVTQTPSHQVTQMGQEVILRCVPISNHLYFYWYRQILGQKVEFLVSFYNNEISEKSEIFDDQFSVERPDGSNFTLKIRSTKLEDSAMYFCASRTGQGESPLHFGNGTRLTVT.

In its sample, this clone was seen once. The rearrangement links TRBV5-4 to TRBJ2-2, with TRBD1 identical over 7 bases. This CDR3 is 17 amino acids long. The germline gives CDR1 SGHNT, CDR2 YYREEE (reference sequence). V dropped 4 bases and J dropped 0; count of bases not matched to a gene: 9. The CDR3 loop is CASSPRTGPSNTGELFF. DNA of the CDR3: TGTGCCAGCAGCCCCAGGACAGGTCCCTCGAACACCGGGGAGCTGTTTTTT.

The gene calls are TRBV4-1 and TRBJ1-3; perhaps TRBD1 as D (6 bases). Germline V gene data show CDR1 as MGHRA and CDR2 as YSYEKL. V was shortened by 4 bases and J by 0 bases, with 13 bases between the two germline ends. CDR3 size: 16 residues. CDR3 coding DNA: TGCGCCAGCAGCCCAGGACAGCTAAGCTCTGGAAACACCATATATTTT. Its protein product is CASSPGQLSSGNTIYF.

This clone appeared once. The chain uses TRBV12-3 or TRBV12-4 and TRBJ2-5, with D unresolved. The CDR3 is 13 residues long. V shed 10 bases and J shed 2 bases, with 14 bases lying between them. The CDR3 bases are TGTGCCACTCAGAGTAGCAGTCAAGAGACCCAGTACTTC. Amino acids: CATQSSSQETQYF.

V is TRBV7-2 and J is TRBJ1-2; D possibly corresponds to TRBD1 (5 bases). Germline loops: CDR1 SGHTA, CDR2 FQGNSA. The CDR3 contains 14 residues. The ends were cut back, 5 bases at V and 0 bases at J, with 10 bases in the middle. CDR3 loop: CASSPDSSNYGYTF. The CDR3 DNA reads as TGTGCCAGCAGCCCCGACAGTTCTAACTATGGCTACACCTTC.

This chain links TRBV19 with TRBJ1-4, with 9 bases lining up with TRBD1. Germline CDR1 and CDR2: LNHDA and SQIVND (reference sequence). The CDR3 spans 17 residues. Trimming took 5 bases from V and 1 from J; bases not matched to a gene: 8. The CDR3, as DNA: TGTGCCAGTAGTGCCGGGACAGGGTTGATAACTAATGAAAAACTGTTTTTT. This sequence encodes CASSAGTGLITNEKLFF.

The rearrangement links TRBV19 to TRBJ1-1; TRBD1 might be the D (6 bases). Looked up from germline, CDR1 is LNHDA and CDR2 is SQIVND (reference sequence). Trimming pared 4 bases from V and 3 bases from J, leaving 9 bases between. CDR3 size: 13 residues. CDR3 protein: CASSTQGHTEAFF. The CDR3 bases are TGTGCCAGTAGTACTCAGGGGCACACTGAAGCTTTCTTT.

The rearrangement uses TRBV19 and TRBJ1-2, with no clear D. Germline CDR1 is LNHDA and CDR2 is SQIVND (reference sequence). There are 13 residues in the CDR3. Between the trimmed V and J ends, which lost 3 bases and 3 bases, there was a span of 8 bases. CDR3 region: CASSIVTDYGYTF. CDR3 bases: TGTGCCAGTAGTATTGTTACGGACTATGGCTACACCTTC. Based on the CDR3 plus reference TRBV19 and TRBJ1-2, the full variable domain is DGGITQSPKYLFRKEGQNVTLSCEQNLNHDAMYWYRQDPGQGLRLIYYSQIVNDFQKGDIAEGYSVSREKKESFPLTVTSAQKNPTAFYLCASSIVTDYGYTFGSGTRLTVV.

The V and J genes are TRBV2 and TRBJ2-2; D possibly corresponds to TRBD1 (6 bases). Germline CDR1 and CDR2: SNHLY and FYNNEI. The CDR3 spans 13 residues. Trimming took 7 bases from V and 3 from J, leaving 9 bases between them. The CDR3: CASTEGDTGELFF. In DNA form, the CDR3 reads TGTGCCAGCACCGAGGGGGACACCGGGGAGCTGTTTTTT.

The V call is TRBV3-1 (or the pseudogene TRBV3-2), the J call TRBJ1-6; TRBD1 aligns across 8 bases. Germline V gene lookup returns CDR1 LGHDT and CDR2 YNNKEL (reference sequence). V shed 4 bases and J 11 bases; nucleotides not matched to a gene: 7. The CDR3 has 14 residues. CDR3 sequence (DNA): TGTGCCAGCAGCCCGGACAGGGTGCCTGCACCCCTCCACTTT. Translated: CASSPDRVPAPLHF.

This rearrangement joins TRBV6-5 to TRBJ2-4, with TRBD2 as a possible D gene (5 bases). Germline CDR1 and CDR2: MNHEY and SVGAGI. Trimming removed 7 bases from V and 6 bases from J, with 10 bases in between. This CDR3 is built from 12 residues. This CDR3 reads CASTGLRNIQYF. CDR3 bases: TGTGCCAGCACGGGGTTGAGAAACATTCAGTACTTC.

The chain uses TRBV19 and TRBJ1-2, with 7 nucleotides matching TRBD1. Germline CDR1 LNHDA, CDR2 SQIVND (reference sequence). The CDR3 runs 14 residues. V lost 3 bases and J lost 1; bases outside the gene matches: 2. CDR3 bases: TGTGCCAGTAGTATTCAGGGGGGTAACTATGGCTACACCTTC. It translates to CASSIQGGNYGYTF.

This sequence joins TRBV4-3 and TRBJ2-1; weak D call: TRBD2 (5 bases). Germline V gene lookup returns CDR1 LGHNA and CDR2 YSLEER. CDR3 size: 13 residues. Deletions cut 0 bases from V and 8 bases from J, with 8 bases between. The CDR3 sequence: CASSQEWRDEQFF. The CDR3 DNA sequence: TGCGCCAGCAGCCAAGAATGGCGGGATGAGCAGTTCTTC.

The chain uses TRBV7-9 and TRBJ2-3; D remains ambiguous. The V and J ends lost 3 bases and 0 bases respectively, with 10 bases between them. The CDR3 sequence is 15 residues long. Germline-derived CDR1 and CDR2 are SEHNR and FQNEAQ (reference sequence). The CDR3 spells CASSFGQRSTDTQYF. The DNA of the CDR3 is TGTGCCAGCAGCTTTGGTCAGCGAAGCACAGATACGCAGTATTTT. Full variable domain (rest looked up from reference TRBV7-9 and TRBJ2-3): DTGVSQNPRHKITKRGQNVTFRCDPISEHNRLYWYRQTLGQGPEFLTYFQNEAQLEKSRLLSDRFSAERPKGSFSTLEIQRTEQGDSAMYLCASSFGQRSTDTQYFGPGTRLTVL.

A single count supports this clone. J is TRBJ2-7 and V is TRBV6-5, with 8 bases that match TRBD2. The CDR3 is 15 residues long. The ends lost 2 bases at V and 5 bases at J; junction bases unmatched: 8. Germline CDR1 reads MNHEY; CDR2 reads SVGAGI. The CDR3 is CASSYLGGAPHEQYF. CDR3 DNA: TGTGCCAGCAGTTACCTCGGGGGGGCCCCCCACGAGCAGTACTTC.

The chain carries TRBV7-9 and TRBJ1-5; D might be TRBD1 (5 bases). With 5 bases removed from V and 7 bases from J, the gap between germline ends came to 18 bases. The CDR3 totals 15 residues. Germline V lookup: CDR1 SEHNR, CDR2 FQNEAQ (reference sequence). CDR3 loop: CASSRSGGGIQPQHF. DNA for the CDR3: TGTGCCAGCAGCCGTTCCGGGGGAGGAATCCAGCCCCAGCATTTT.

The CDR3 DNA reads TGTGCCTGGAGTGTCGGCAGGGGGTACCCCTATGGCTACACCTTC. It encodes CAWSVGRGYPYGYTF. The chain couples TRBV30 to TRBJ1-2; 7 nucleotides agree with TRBD1. Looked up from germline, CDR1 is GTSNPN and CDR2 is SVGIG (reference sequence). J lost 4 bases, V lost 0 bases, and 8 bases had no gene match. This CDR3 spans 15 amino acids.

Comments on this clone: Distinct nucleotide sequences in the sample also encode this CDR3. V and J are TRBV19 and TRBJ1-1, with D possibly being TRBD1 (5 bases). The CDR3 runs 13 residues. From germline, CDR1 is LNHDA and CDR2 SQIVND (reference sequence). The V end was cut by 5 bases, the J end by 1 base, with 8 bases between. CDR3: CASSLGQNTEAFF. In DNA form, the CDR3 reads TGTGCCAGTAGTTTAGGACAGAACACTGAAGCTTTCTTT. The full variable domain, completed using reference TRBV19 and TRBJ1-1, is DGGITQSPKYLFRKEGQNVTLSCEQNLNHDAMYWYRQDPGQGLRLIYYSQIVNDFQKGDIAEGYSVSREKKESFPLTVTSAQKNPTAFYLCASSLGQNTEAFFGQGTRLTVV.

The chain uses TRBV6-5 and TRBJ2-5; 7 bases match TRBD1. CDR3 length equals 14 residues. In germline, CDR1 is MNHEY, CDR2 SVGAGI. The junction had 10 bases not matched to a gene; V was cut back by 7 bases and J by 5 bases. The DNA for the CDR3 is TGTGCCAGCATCTCAGACACACAGGGGGAGACCCAGTACTTC. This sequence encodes CASISDTQGETQYF.

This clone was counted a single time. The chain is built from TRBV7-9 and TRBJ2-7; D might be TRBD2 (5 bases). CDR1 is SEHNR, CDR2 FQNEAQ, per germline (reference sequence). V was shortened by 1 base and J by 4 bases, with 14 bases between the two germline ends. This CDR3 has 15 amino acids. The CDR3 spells CASSLGTASSYEQYF. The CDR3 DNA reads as TGTGCCAGCAGCTTAGGGACTGCGAGCTCATACGAGCAGTACTTC.

The chain's CDR3 is CASSARLAAYNEQFF. In nucleotides, the CDR3 is TGTGCCAGCAGCGCCAGACTAGCGGCCTACAATGAGCAGTTCTTC. The chain joins TRBV9 to TRBJ2-1; 9 bases fit TRBD2. J was trimmed by 2 bases and V by 3 bases; bases with no gene match: 3. The CDR3 has 15 amino acids. Germline CDR1 is SGDLS and CDR2 is YYNGEE. Full variable domain (rest looked up from reference TRBV9 and TRBJ2-1): DSGVTQTPKHLITATGQRVTLRCSPRSGDLSVYWYQQSLDQGLQFLIQYYNGEERAKGNILERFSAQQFPDLHSELNLSSLELGDSALYFCASSARLAAYNEQFFGPGTRLTVL.